The 29 T cell receptor beta chains below come from one sample, sequenced in a study of tumor and adjacent non-tumor tissue in lung cancer. This sample's RNA came from whole unsorted tissue. TCRbeta libraries were built with three rounds of nested PCR, modified from ARM-PCR. TCRdb re-called the multiplex PCR reads with MiXCR, one entry per CDR3 protein. The data hold over 110,000 distinct CDR3 sequences, with about 71% observed a single time. The material sequenced was lung tumor tissue. The source is a man aged 55 to 69 with small cell lung cancer.

A word on this clonotype: A junction end diverges from the germline sequence, so it may reflect a read error. V is TRBV20-1 and J is TRBJ2-1; D call uncertain. Germline V lookup: CDR1 DFQATT, CDR2 SNEGSKA (reference sequence). CDR3 size: 9 residues. The CDR3 sequence: CNADNEQFF. DNA for the CDR3: TGCAATGCCGATAATGAGCAATTCTTC.

This chain uses TRBV6-5 with TRBJ1-5, with D perhaps matching TRBD1 (6 bases). Germline CDR1 reads MNHEY; CDR2 reads SVGAGI. There are 14 residues in the CDR3. Trimming shortened V by 9 bases and J by 6 bases, and 18 bases separated the two germline ends. This CDR3 is CARSYIRGGQPQHF. The CDR3 nucleotides read TGTGCCAGAAGCTACATCAGGGGTGGTCAGCCCCAGCATTTT.

The sample holds many counts of this clonotype. The chain uses TRBV5-8 and TRBJ2-2; D may correspond to TRBD1 or TRBD2 (6 bases each). V was shortened by 5 bases and J by 3 bases, with 17 bases between the two germline ends. The CDR3 totals 16 residues. The germline V gene has CDR1 SGHTS and CDR2 YDEGEE. The CDR3 DNA is TGTGCCAGCAGGGACAGAAGTGGGGGGTACACCGGGGAGCTGTTTTTT. It translates to CASRDRSGGYTGELFF.

A few counts support this clonotype. CDR3 loop: CSAPRGGGFYGYTF. The DNA for the CDR3 is TGCAGTGCTCCTAGAGGAGGGGGCTTCTATGGCTACACCTTC. This sequence joins TRBV20-1 and TRBJ1-2; 7 nucleotides line up with TRBD1. Germline values: CDR1 DFQATT, CDR2 SNEGSKA (reference sequence). The CDR3 is 14 amino acids. The ends lost 5 bases at V and 4 bases at J; junction bases unmatched: 10.

About this clonotype itself: Possible read error: a much larger clone is one base away. This chain links TRBV5-5 with TRBJ2-1, with 12 nucleotides matching TRBD2. Germline V gene lookup returns CDR1 SGHKS and CDR2 YYEKEE (reference sequence). The CDR3 runs 15 residues. V trimming: 0 bases; J trimming: 8 bases; junction bases outside the gene matches: 3. In DNA form, the CDR3 reads TGTGCCAGCAGCTTGGGACTAGCGGGAGATCATGAGCAGTTCTTC. As protein: CASSLGLAGDHEQFF.

Comment on this clonotype: The final CDR3 position lacks the conserved phenylalanine or tryptophan, pointing to a likely read error. The rearrangement links TRBV11-2 to TRBJ2-1, with D maybe TRBD1 (5 bases). There are 14 residues in the CDR3. Germline V CDR1 and CDR2: SGHAT, FQNNGV. The V end was cut by 8 bases, the J end by 7 bases, with 18 bases between. As DNA, the CDR3 is TGTGCCAGCCAGAAGCAGCAGGGCGAAAATGAGCAGTTCTTA. This gives the protein CASQKQQGENEQFL.

The chain employs TRBV12-3 or TRBV12-4 and TRBJ1-6; a possible D gene is TRBD1 (6 bases). V was pared by 6 bases and J by 7 bases, with 16 bases between. The length of the CDR3 is 15 residues. CDR3 DNA sequence: TGTGCCAGCAGGGGTTCTGCGGGGGCGAATTCACCCCTCCACTTT. Amino acid sequence: CASRGSAGANSPLHF.

This clonotype has only a few counts. It is likely a read error, because the conserved phenylalanine at the end of the CDR3 is missing. The chain recombines TRBV20-1 with TRBJ1-1; 9 positions match TRBD1. The trim removed 0 bases at V and 3 bases at J, leaving 5 bases unmatched. This CDR3 has 15 residues. Per the germline V gene, CDR1 is DFQATT and CDR2 is SNEGSKA (reference sequence). The CDR3 loop reads CSARDPGQGYTEAFL. CDR3 sequence (DNA): TGCAGTGCTAGAGATCCGGGACAGGGATACACTGAAGCTTTCCTT.

A remark on this clonotype: One base away lies a much larger clone, so this may be a sequencing read error. This CDR3 is missing its conserved last phenylalanine or tryptophan, likely due to a read error. V and J are TRBV29-1 and TRBJ1-3; tentative D call: TRBD1 (6 bases). This CDR3 has 12 amino acids. CDR1 is SQVTM, CDR2 ANQGSEA, per germline. V was shortened by 7 bases and J by 6 bases, with 13 bases between the two germline ends. CDR3 in DNA: TGCAGCGGGGGGGGGCGAGAAAACACCATATATCTT. This encodes CSGGGRENTIYL.

As regards this clonotype: This is likely a read error, given that the CDR3 carries no conserved phenylalanine or tryptophan at its end. This chain joins TRBV6-5 and TRBJ1-6; D is unclear. Germline CDR1 MNHEY, CDR2 SVGAGI. V was pared by 1 base and J by 6 bases, with 13 bases between. The CDR3 is 16 residues long. The CDR3 is CASSYCVGRLNSPLHY. CDR3 nucleotides: TGTGCCAGCAGTTACTGTGTTGGGAGACTTAATTCACCCCTCCACTAT.

The chain couples TRBV10-3 to TRBJ1-3; a possible D gene is TRBD1 (6 bases). Germline V gene lookup returns CDR1 ENHRY and CDR2 SYGVKD. The CDR3 has 17 amino acids. Trimming left V 3 bases short and J 0 bases short, with 15 bases between. The CDR3 sequence: CAISENTGSRSGNTIYF. The CDR3 DNA reads TGTGCCATCAGTGAAAATACAGGGTCTCGCTCTGGAAACACCATATATTTT.

There are many counts of this clonotype. This chain uses TRBV7-8 with TRBJ2-7; 11 nucleotides align to TRBD1. The length of the CDR3 is 15 residues. J was trimmed by 7 bases and V by 2 bases; bases with no gene match: 7. Germline V CDR1 and CDR2: SGHVS, FQNEAQ. CDR3 coding DNA: TGTGCCAGCAGCTTATTAGGACAGGGGGCTGGTGAGCAGTACTTC. This encodes CASSLLGQGAGEQYF.

V is TRBV6-5 and J is TRBJ2-3; no clear D. CDR1 and CDR2 from the germline V gene are MNHEY and SVGAGI. The CDR3 covers 14 residues. V gave up 0 bases and J gave up 7 bases, with 11 bases separating them. CDR3 coding DNA: TGTGCCAGCAGTTACTCATCCGGTACAAATACGCAGTATTTT. Its protein product is CASSYSSGTNTQYF.

The chain is built from TRBV6-1 and TRBJ1-5; D might be TRBD1 (6 bases). Trimming shortened V by 8 bases and J by 7 bases, and 21 bases separated the two germline ends. The CDR3 is 15 residues long. CDR1 and CDR2 (germline): MNHNS, SASEGT. The CDR3 DNA is TGTGCCAGCGGCCCGGTGGGGGGGGCTTCGCAGCCCCAGCATTTT. Translation gives CASGPVGGASQPQHF.

A remark on this clonotype: A much larger clone differs from this one at a single base, so this may be a read error. V gene TRBV6-1 combines with J gene TRBJ1-5; 8 positions agree with TRBD1. CDR3 size: 16 residues. In germline, CDR1 is MNHNS, CDR2 SASEGT. This CDR3 is CASSERQGWDNQSQHF. DNA for the CDR3: TGTGCCAGCAGTGAACGACAGGGGTGGGACAATCAGTCCCAGCATTTT.

Worth noting for this clonotype: This may stem from a read error, because a much larger clone lies one nucleotide away. The chain recombines TRBV20-1 with TRBJ2-1; TRBD2 might be the D (6 bases). Per the germline V gene, CDR1 is DFQATT and CDR2 is SNEGSKA (reference sequence). This CDR3 has 14 residues. Deletions cut 2 bases from V and 8 bases from J, with 16 bases between. As DNA, the CDR3 is TGCAGTGCTAGATTAGGTTCGGGAGACGATGAGCAGTTCTTC. Protein: CSARLGSGDDEQFF.

A word on this clonotype: The germline gene is not matched at one end of the junction; a read error may be the cause. The chain joins TRBV11-3 to TRBJ2-7, with a weak D call TRBD1 (6 bases). The CDR3 covers 12 residues. CDR1 is SGHNT, CDR2 YENEEA, per germline. The CDR3 here is CANSGWGREQYF. The CDR3 nucleotides are TGTGCCAACAGCGGATGGGGGCGCGAGCAGTACTTC.

With regard to this clonotype: A much larger clone lies one base from this, so it may be a read error. The chain couples TRBV4-2 to TRBJ1-2; perhaps TRBD1 as D (5 bases). The CDR3 runs 14 residues. Germline V lookup: CDR1 LGHNA, CDR2 YNFKEQ. DNA for the CDR3: TGTCCCAGCAGCCAAGAAAGGGACCTCTATGGCTACACCTTC. It specifies CPSSQERDLYGYTF.

Details on this clonotype: This clone may be a read error of a much larger clone one base away. This chain joins TRBV20-1 and TRBJ1-2; weak D call: TRBD1 (5 bases). The germline V gene encodes CDR1 DFQATT and CDR2 SNEGSKA (reference sequence). This CDR3 comprises 13 residues. With 3 bases removed from V and 2 bases from J, the gap between germline ends came to 10 bases. The CDR3 is CSASIEGNYGYTF. The CDR3 nucleotides read TGCAGTGCTAGTATTGAGGGGAACTATGGCTACACCTTC.

A word on this clonotype: At one end, the junction sequence differs from germline, possibly due to a read error. This chain joins TRBV11-2 and TRBJ2-3; 9 bases agree with TRBD2. Germline V gene sequence: CDR1 SGHAT, CDR2 FQNNGV. This CDR3 comprises 17 residues. CDR3 nucleotide sequence: TGTGCCAGCAGACCTACATTCATAGCGGGAGTCACAGATACACAGTATTTT. The encoded protein is CASRPTFIAGVTDTQYF.

In regard to this clonotype: A much larger clone lies one base from this, so it may be a read error. V usage is TRBV4-2 and J usage is TRBJ2-1; the D gene is possibly TRBD2 (6 bases). The V gene's germline CDR1 is LGHNA and CDR2 YNFKEQ. This CDR3 is built from 15 residues. The DNA for the CDR3 is TGTGCCAGCAGCCAAGGGGACTCTTCCTACAATGACCAGTTCTTC. It codes for CASSQGDSSYNDQFF.

Comment on this clonotype: A much more abundant neighbour one base away suggests this may be a read error. The chain has TRBV20-1 and TRBJ2-7; the D gene is possibly TRBD2 (5 bases). This CDR3 has 13 amino acids. The V end was cut by 3 bases, the J end by 3 bases, with 12 bases between. Looked up from germline, CDR1 is DFQATT and CDR2 is SNEGSKA (reference sequence). The chain's CDR3 is CSARTGSIYEQYF. CDR3 sequence (DNA): TGCAGTGCTAGGACGGGAAGCATCTACGAGCAGTACTTC.

The chain couples TRBV20-1 to TRBJ1-5, with no clear D. Trimming took 6 bases from V and 5 from J, leaving 14 bases between them. The V gene's germline CDR1 is DFQATT and CDR2 SNEGSKA (reference sequence). There are 13 residues in the CDR3. The CDR3 loop reads CSAKQRQDQPQHF. In DNA form, the CDR3 reads TGCAGTGCCAAGCAGAGGCAGGATCAGCCCCAGCATTTT.

As regards this clonotype: One end of the junction is discordant with germline, which a read error may explain. The rearrangement joins TRBV4-1 to TRBJ2-7; TRBD1 might be the D (5 bases). CDR3 length: 15 residues. CDR1 and CDR2 (germline): MGHRA, YSYEKL. Here the CDR3 reads CVSSPWGAADREQYF. CDR3 nucleotides: TGCGTCAGCAGCCCGTGGGGCGCAGCCGATCGTGAGCAGTACTTC.

Comments on this clonotype: The junction does not match germline at one end; this may be a read error. The CDR3: CPSSRFQGPSYEQYF. The CDR3 nucleotides read TGTCCCAGCAGCCGATTCCAGGGTCCTTCCTACGAACAGTACTTC. J is TRBJ2-7 and V is TRBV11-1; D is possibly TRBD1 (5 bases). The CDR3 is 15 residues long. Germline assignment: CDR1 SGHAT and CDR2 FQDESV (reference sequence).

This clonotype was seen many times. V usage is TRBV28 and J usage is TRBJ2-5, with D perhaps TRBD1 or TRBD2 (6 bases each). CDR3 size: 13 residues. V lost 3 bases and J lost 3, with 8 bases in between. Germline CDR1 MDHEN, CDR2 SYDVKM. CDR3 residues: CASSLRGEETQYF. For the CDR3, the DNA is TGTGCCAGCAGTTTGAGGGGGGAAGAGACCCAGTACTTC.

Regarding this clonotype: A junction end diverges from the germline sequence, so it may reflect a read error. The chain couples TRBV4-2 to TRBJ2-1, with D tentatively TRBD2 (5 bases). The CDR3 extends over 15 amino acids. The germline gives CDR1 LGHNA, CDR2 YNFKEQ. The CDR3 reads CDSSQDDRDYNEQFF. The CDR3 nucleotides are TGTGACAGCAGCCAAGATGACCGGGACTACAATGAGCAGTTCTTC.

Details on this clonotype: Since a much larger clone is just one base distant, this may be a read error. The gene calls are TRBV20-1 and TRBJ2-5, with TRBD2 matching over 8 bases. This CDR3 region has 15 residues. Germline assignment: CDR1 DFQATT and CDR2 SNEGSKA (reference sequence). The CDR3 DNA reads as TGCAGTGCCGACCCCGGGACTAGTGCCCAAGAGATCCAGTACTTC. Protein: CSADPGTSAQEIQYF.

This rearrangement joins TRBV5-1 to TRBJ2-1; 15 bases map to TRBD2. Per the germline V gene, CDR1 is SGHRS and CDR2 is YFSETQ. The CDR3 is 15 residues long. V trimming: 6 bases; J trimming: 8 bases; junction bases outside the gene matches: 6. CDR3 sequence reads: CASNGGLAGGDEQFF. In nucleotides, the CDR3 is TGCGCCAGCAACGGAGGACTAGCGGGAGGGGATGAGCAGTTCTTC.